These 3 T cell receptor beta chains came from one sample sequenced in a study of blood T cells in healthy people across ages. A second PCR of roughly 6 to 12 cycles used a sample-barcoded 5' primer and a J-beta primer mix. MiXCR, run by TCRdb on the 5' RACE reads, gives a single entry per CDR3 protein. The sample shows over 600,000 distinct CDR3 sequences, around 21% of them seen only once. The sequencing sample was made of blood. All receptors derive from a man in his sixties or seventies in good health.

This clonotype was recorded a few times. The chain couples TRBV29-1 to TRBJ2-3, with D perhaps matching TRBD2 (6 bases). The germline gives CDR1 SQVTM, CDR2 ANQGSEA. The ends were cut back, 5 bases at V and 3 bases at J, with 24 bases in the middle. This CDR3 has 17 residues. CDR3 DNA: TGCAGCGTTTTCCATCGGGCCTCAAGGAGGGTGACAGATACGCAGTATTTT. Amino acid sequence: CSVFHRASRRVTDTQYF.

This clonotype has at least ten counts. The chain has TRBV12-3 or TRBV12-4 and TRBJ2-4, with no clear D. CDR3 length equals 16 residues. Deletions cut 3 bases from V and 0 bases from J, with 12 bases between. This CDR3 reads CASSLDFGLAKNIQYF. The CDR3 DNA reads TGTGCCAGCAGTTTGGATTTCGGTCTAGCCAAAAACATTCAGTACTTC.

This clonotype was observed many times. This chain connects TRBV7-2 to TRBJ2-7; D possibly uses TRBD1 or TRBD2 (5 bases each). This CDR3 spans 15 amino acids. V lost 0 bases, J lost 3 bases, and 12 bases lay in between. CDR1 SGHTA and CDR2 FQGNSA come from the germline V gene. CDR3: CASSLARGVVYEQYF. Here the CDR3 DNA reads TGTGCCAGCAGCTTAGCAAGGGGAGTGGTCTACGAGCAGTACTTC.